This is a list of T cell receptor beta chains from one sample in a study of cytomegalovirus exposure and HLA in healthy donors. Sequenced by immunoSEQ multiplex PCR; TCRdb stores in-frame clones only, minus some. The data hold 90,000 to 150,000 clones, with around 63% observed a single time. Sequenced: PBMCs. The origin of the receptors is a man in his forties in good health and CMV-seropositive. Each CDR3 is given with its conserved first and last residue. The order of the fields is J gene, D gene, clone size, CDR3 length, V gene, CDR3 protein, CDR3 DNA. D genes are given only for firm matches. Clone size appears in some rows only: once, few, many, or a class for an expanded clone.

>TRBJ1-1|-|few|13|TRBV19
CASSSAGSPQLLF
TGTGCCAGTAGTTCGGCAGGGTCCCCGCAGCTTCTCTTT
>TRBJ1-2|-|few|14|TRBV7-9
CASRLAGASYGYTF
TGTGCCAGCAGACTAGCGGGGGCGTCCTATGGCTACACCTTC
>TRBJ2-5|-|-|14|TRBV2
CASREDRNQETQYF
TGTGCCAGCAGGGAGGACAGAAACCAAGAGACCCAGTACTTC
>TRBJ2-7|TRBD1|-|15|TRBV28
CASINAGGGFYEQYF
TGTGCCAGCATTAACGCAGGGGGTGGCTTCTACGAGCAGTACTTC
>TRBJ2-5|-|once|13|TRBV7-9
CASSSRVGETQYF
TGTGCCAGCAGCTCCAGGGTGGGAGAGACCCAGTACTTC
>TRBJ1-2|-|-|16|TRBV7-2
CASSPGVNEGNYGYTF
TGTGCCAGCAGCCCGGGAGTTAACGAGGGTAACTATGGCTACACCTTC
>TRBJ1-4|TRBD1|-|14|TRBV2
CASRLETGLEEPTF
TGTGCCAGCAGGCTGGAGACAGGGCTGGAGGAGCCTACCTTT
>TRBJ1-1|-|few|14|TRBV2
CASSGGYRGTEAFF
TGTGCCAGCAGTGGGGGGTATCGGGGGACTGAAGCTTTCTTT
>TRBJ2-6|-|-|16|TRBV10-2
CASSETFRGGANVLTF
TGCGCCAGCAGTGAGACGTTTCGGGGTGGGGCCAACGTCCTGACTTTC
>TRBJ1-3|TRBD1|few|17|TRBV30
CAWRTASTGGAGNTIYF
TGTGCCTGGAGGACAGCCTCCACAGGGGGCGCAGGAAACACCATATATTTT
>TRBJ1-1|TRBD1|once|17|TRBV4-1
CASSQGARQGANTEAFF
TGCGCCAGCAGCCAAGGGGCGAGACAGGGGGCGAACACTGAAGCTTTCTTT
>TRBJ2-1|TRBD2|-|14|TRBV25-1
CASSVTSGSHEQFF
TGTGCCAGCAGTGTGACTAGCGGGAGCCATGAGCAGTTCTTC
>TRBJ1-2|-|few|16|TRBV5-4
CASSPLTGSTNYGYTF
TGTGCCAGCAGCCCGCTGACAGGATCAACTAACTATGGCTACACCTTC
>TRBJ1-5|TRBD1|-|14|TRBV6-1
CASSEGRGDQPQHF
TGTGCCAGCAGTGAAGGCAGGGGGGATCAGCCCCAGCATTTT
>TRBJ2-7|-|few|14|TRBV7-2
CASSTTSYANEQYF
TGTGCCAGCAGCACCACTAGTTACGCCAACGAGCAGTACTTC
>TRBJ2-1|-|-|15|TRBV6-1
CASSEASSSYNEQFF
TGTGCCAGCAGTGAAGCCTCGAGCTCCTACAATGAGCAGTTCTTC
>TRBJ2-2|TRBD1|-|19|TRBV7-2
CASSLVLVRGQANTGELFF
TGTGCCAGCAGCTTAGTCCTCGTCAGGGGGCAAGCGAACACCGGGGAGCTGTTTTTT
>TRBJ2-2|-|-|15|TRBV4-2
CASSQDIGDPGELFF
TGTGCCAGCAGCCAAGATATCGGGGATCCCGGGGAGCTGTTTTTT
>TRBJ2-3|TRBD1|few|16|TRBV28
CATDGTGESSTDTQYF
TGTGCCACCGACGGGACAGGGGAATCAAGCACAGATACGCAGTATTTT
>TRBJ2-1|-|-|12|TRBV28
CASSLADNEQFF
TGTGCCAGCAGTTTAGCGGACAATGAGCAGTTCTTC
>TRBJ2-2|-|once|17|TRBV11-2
CASSLRSRGVNTGELFF
TGTGCCAGCAGCTTAAGATCCCGCGGGGTGAACACCGGGGAGCTGTTTTTT
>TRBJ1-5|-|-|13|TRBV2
CASDGQGNQPQHF
TGTGCCAGCGACGGGCAGGGGAATCAGCCCCAGCATTTT
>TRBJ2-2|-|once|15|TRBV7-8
CATLGLRANTGELFF
TGTGCCACCCTTGGACTGCGCGCGAACACCGGGGAGCTGTTTTTT
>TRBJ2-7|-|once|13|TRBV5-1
CASKEVGGYEQYF
TGCGCCAGCAAAGAGGTCGGAGGGTACGAGCAGTACTTC
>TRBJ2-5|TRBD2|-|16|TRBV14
CASSQGLAGGQETQYF
TGTGCCAGCAGCCAAGGACTAGCGGGGGGACAGGAGACCCAGTACTTC
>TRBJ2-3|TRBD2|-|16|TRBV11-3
CASSRLQGGADDTQYF
TGTGCCAGCAGCCGGCTGCAGGGAGGGGCGGATGATACGCAGTATTTT
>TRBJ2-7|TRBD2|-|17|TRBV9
CASSAGTSGGSSYEQYF
TGTGCCAGCAGCGCCGGGACTAGCGGGGGAAGCTCCTACGAGCAGTACTTC